These T cell receptor beta chains were read from a single sample in a study of CD8+CD57+ T cells in acquired aplastic anemia. Via MiXCR, TCRdb re-called the reads, giving one row per CDR3 protein. The table records about 140,000 distinct CDR3 sequences, more than 35% of them present only once. Input material: sorted CD4+, CD8+, or CD8+CD57+ T cells (not recorded which) from PBMCs. These receptors all come from a human donor in good health, serving as a control. Both conserved end residues are part of each CDR3. A D gene is named only where the DNA matches it firmly. Where a row states a size, it is once, few, many or the class of an expanded clone; other rows omit it.

V	J	length	size	D	CDR3	DNA
TRBV5-4	TRBJ1-1	15	-	-	CASYPSKTMNTEAFF	TGTGCCAGCTACCCTTCAAAGACCATGAACACTGAAGCTTTCTTT
TRBV30	TRBJ2-2	13	many	-	CAWSVASTGELFF	TGTGCCTGGAGTGTGGCGAGTACCGGGGAGCTGTTTTTT
TRBV10-3	TRBJ1-1	14	many	-	CAISLQGWGSPAFF	TGTGCCATCAGCTTACAGGGATGGGGGTCTCCAGCTTTCTTT
TRBV7-8	TRBJ1-4	17	few	TRBD1	CASSLFWTGGSPEKLFF	TGTGCCAGCAGCTTATTTTGGACAGGGGGCTCTCCTGAAAAACTGTTTTTT
TRBV29-1	TRBJ2-5	14	-	-	CSVGEEVPQETQYF	TGCAGCGTTGGAGAGGAAGTCCCCCAAGAGACCCAGTACTTC
TRBV6-2/TRBV6-3	TRBJ2-1	16	few	TRBD2	CASSSPQRGGRNEQFF	TGTGCCAGCAGTTCCCCTCAGCGGGGGGGCCGCAATGAGCAGTTCTTC
TRBV2	TRBJ1-1	11	-	TRBD1	CASSGRGLAFF	TGTGCCAGCAGTGGCAGGGGGTTGGCTTTCTTT
TRBV10-3	TRBJ2-7	16	-	TRBD2	CAISESNSGRTYEQYF	TGTGCCATCAGTGAGTCTAATAGCGGGAGGACCTACGAGCAGTACTTC
TRBV10-1	TRBJ1-5	14	-	-	CASSADGRDQPQHF	TGCGCCAGCAGCGCGGACGGACGCGATCAGCCCCAGCATTTT
TRBV19	TRBJ1-5	13	many	-	CASSVDGWQPQHF	TGTGCCAGTAGTGTGGACGGCTGGCAGCCCCAGCATTTT
TRBV2	TRBJ1-2	12	-	-	CASQSGTLGYTF	TGTGCCAGCCAAAGTGGAACATTGGGCTACACCTTC
TRBV6-1	TRBJ1-4	14	many	-	CASSLRYTNEKLFF	TGTGCCAGCAGTCTTCGATACACTAATGAAAAACTGTTTTTT
TRBV11-2	TRBJ2-3	15	many	TRBD1	CASSSRDRVPDTQYF	TGTGCCAGCAGCAGCCGGGACAGGGTTCCAGATACGCAGTATTTT
TRBV2	TRBJ1-1	13	many	TRBD1	CASSGTVNTEAFF	TGTGCCAGCAGCGGGACAGTAAACACTGAAGCTTTCTTT
TRBV2	TRBJ2-3	13	-	TRBD2	CASLGGGTDTQYF	TGTGCCAGCCTGGGCGGGGGAACAGATACGCAGTATTTT
TRBV7-2	TRBJ1-2	15	-	TRBD1	CASKSPGQGNYGYTF	TGTGCCAGCAAATCACCGGGACAGGGTAACTATGGCTACACCTTC
TRBV5-1	TRBJ2-1	15	many	-	CASILGTGSHNEQFF	TGCGCCAGCATCCTTGGAACAGGGAGCCACAATGAGCAGTTCTTC
TRBV11-1	TRBJ2-7	16	-	TRBD2	CASSLPSGGGRYEQYF	TGTGCCAGCAGCTTACCTAGCGGAGGAGGGCGCTACGAGCAGTACTTC
TRBV19	TRBJ1-1	12	-	-	CASSIQGFTAFF	TGTGCCAGTAGTATCCAGGGGTTTACAGCTTTCTTT
TRBV7-8	TRBJ2-7	16	many	-	CASSLVGAGDIYEQYF	TGTGCCAGCAGCTTAGTGGGGGCAGGGGACATCTACGAGCAGTACTTC
TRBV6-5	TRBJ1-3	17	-	-	CASSYNSPPTSGNTIYF	TGTGCCAGCAGTTACAACAGCCCACCTACCTCTGGAAACACCATATATTTT
TRBV11-2	TRBJ2-3	17	-	-	CASSSPSVSPPTDTQYF	TGTGCCAGCAGCTCCCCTAGCGTATCGCCACCCACAGATACGCAGTATTTT
TRBV6-1	TRBJ1-2	16	-	-	CASSEAPGEGVGGYTF	TGTGCCAGCAGTGAAGCGCCCGGGGAGGGGGTAGGCGGCTACACCTTC
TRBV9	TRBJ1-5	13	-	-	CASKAVTYQPQHF	TGTGCCAGCAAGGCAGTCACTTATCAGCCCCAGCATTTT
TRBV19	TRBJ1-1	13	-	TRBD1	CASSSTGDTEAFF	TGTGCCAGTAGTTCAACAGGGGACACTGAAGCTTTCTTT
TRBV6-1	TRBJ2-7	13	many	TRBD1	CASTRTGTYEQYF	TGTGCCAGCACACGGACAGGGACCTACGAGCAGTACTTC
TRBV6-1	TRBJ1-1	14	many	-	CASSETPTALNAFF	TGTGCCAGCAGTGAAACCCCGACAGCCCTGAACGCTTTCTTT
TRBV6-1	TRBJ1-6	17	-	TRBD1	CASSPWAPGTGNSPLHF	TGTGCCAGCAGCCCCTGGGCCCCCGGGACAGGCAATTCACCCCTCCACTTT
TRBV29-1	TRBJ1-2	11	once	-	CSVEEQYGYTF	TGCAGCGTTGAAGAGCAGTATGGCTACACCTTC
TRBV5-4	TRBJ2-5	14	-	-	CASSSRTGSETQYF	TGTGCCAGCAGCTCACGGACGGGCTCGGAGACCCAGTACTTC
TRBV20-1	TRBJ2-5	16	many	TRBD2	CSAGGGLAGVGETQYF	TGCAGTGCGGGGGGGGGACTAGCGGGAGTCGGGGAGACCCAGTACTTC
TRBV14	TRBJ2-5	14	-	-	CASSQRLGGETQYF	TGTGCCAGCAGCCAAAGACTAGGGGGAGAGACCCAGTACTTC
TRBV6-1	TRBJ2-5	13	many	-	CASSEDRQETQYF	TGTGCCAGCAGTGAAGACCGGCAAGAGACCCAGTACTTC
TRBV12-5	TRBJ1-2	15	-	TRBD1	CASGPSSTGAAGYTF	TGTGCTAGTGGCCCCTCCTCGACAGGGGCGGCGGGCTACACCTTC
TRBV10-3	TRBJ1-5	13	many	-	CAITAGESQPQHF	TGTGCCATCACTGCCGGGGAGTCTCAGCCCCAGCATTTT
TRBV24-1	TRBJ1-1	15	many	-	CATKATGSQNTEAFF	TGTGCCACCAAGGCGACGGGAAGCCAGAACACTGAAGCTTTCTTT
TRBV3-1	TRBJ2-1	16	few	-	CASSNRMGVLGGEQFF	TGTGCCAGCAGCAACCGGATGGGAGTTCTAGGTGGTGAGCAGTTCTTC
TRBV10-3	TRBJ1-2	13	-	-	CAISEATASGYTF	TGTGCCATCAGTGAGGCCACTGCGTCTGGCTACACCTTC
TRBV24-1	TRBJ1-2	16	-	-	CATSAGEQGSGYGYTF	TGTGCCACCAGTGCTGGAGAACAGGGAAGCGGCTATGGCTACACCTTC
TRBV5-1	TRBJ2-4	13	many	-	CASSWEGENIQYF	TGCGCCAGCAGCTGGGAGGGGGAGAACATTCAGTACTTC
TRBV6-1	TRBJ1-3	15	few	-	CASPNTGFGGNTIYF	TGTGCCAGTCCCAATACAGGGTTTGGTGGAAACACCATATATTTT
TRBV2	TRBJ1-1	14	-	TRBD1	CASSRTGGHTEAFF	TGTGCCAGCAGTAGGACAGGGGGGCACACTGAAGCCTTCTTT
TRBV5-1	TRBJ2-1	15	many	TRBD2	CASSLSSGRGNEQFF	TGCGCCAGCAGCTTAAGTAGCGGGAGAGGGAATGAGCAGTTCTTC
TRBV30	TRBJ2-1	16	-	TRBD2	CAWRKGLAGVNNEQFF	TGTGCCTGGAGAAAAGGGCTAGCGGGAGTGAACAATGAGCAGTTCTTC
TRBV19	TRBJ2-1	12	-	-	CASSLTGNEQFF	TGTGCCAGTAGCCTGACTGGCAATGAGCAGTTCTTC
TRBV9	TRBJ2-5	14	few	TRBD2	CASSVGEYREAQYF	TGTGCCAGCAGCGTAGGCGAGTATCGGGAGGCCCAGTACTTC
TRBV7-9	TRBJ2-1	15	many	TRBD2	CASSLTGGAYHEQFF	TGTGCCAGCAGCTTAACCGGGGGGGCCTACCATGAGCAGTTCTTC
TRBV2	TRBJ1-1	16	-	-	CASTGGQGSLNTEAFF	TGTGCCAGCACGGGGGGTCAGGGGTCGCTGAACACTGAAGCTTTCTTT
TRBV4-2	TRBJ2-1	14	many	TRBD2	CASSQDLAGGEQFF	TGTGCCAGCAGCCAAGATCTAGCGGGGGGTGAGCAGTTCTTC
TRBV2	TRBJ1-5	15	-	-	CASSERQGGNQPQHF	TGTGCCAGCAGTGAAAGGCAGGGTGGCAATCAGCCCCAGCATTTT
TRBV5-1	TRBJ1-6	17	-	-	CTSSLAALGTLNSPLHF	TGCACCAGCAGCTTGGCAGCGCTTGGGACTCTTAATTCACCCCTCCACTTT
TRBV7-8	TRBJ2-5	17	-	TRBD2	CASSPVGGEGHQETQYF	TGTGCCAGCAGCCCTGTCGGTGGGGAGGGACACCAAGAGACCCAGTACTTC
TRBV19	TRBJ1-1	13	-	-	CASSLGQRTEAFF	TGTGCCAGCAGCTTAGGACAGCGCACTGAAGCTTTCTTT
TRBV6-1	TRBJ2-7	14	-	-	CASSGWQDRYEQYF	TGTGCCAGCAGCGGGTGGCAGGATCGTTACGAGCAGTACTTC
TRBV7-7	TRBJ2-5	13	-	-	CASSLSQGETQYF	TGTGCCAGCAGCTTAAGCCAGGGAGAGACCCAGTACTTC
TRBV27	TRBJ2-5	15	-	-	CASSLSGRSEETQYF	TGTGCCAGCAGTTTATCGGGGCGGTCGGAAGAGACCCAGTACTTC
TRBV5-1	TRBJ1-6	17	many	TRBD1	CASSFRSSGQGVKPLHF	TGCGCCAGCAGCTTCCGTTCCTCAGGACAGGGGGTAAAACCCCTCCACTTT
TRBV6-1	TRBJ2-7	14	many	-	CASSVRHPSYEQYF	TGTGCCAGCAGTGTGAGACATCCTTCCTACGAGCAGTACTTC